This is a list of T cell receptor beta chains from one sample in a study of post-analysis software for immune sequencing data. A single record per CDR3 protein comes from TCRdb applying MiXCR to the PCR reads. The table shows approximately 660,000 distinct CDR3 sequences, with approximately 59% occurring only once. Sample: blood. Every receptor here comes from a girl aged 2-10 years with multiple sclerosis. Each CDR3 is given with its conserved first and last residue. D genes are given only for firm matches. Size is omitted from some rows. Given values are once, few, many or a class for expanded clones.

j_gene	v_gene	d_gene	abundance	CDR3nt	CDR3aa
TRBJ1-2	TRBV12-3/TRBV12-4	TRBD1	NA	TGTGCCAGCAGTTTGCGGGACAGACTCCATGGCTACACCTTC	CASSLRDRLHGYTF
TRBJ2-1	TRBV18	NA	NA	TGTGCCAGCTCACCACCGGCGGGGGCCCACAATGAGCAGTTCTTC	CASSPPAGAHNEQFF
TRBJ1-1	TRBV6-5	NA	NA	TGTGCCACACGGGGGGCGTACACTGAAGCTTTCTTT	CATRGAYTEAFF
TRBJ2-4	TRBV5-8	TRBD1	NA	TGTGCCAGCAGCTTGGGGACAGGAGCCAAAAACATTCAGTACTTC	CASSLGTGAKNIQYF
TRBJ2-7	TRBV7-6	NA	NA	TGTGCCAGCAGCTTAGACAGGGGGGGCAATGAGCAGTACTTC	CASSLDRGGNEQYF
TRBJ2-3	TRBV10-3	TRBD1	NA	TGTGCCATCAGTGAGTCGGGAGACAGGGGGCTGGCAGATACGCAGTATTTT	CAISESGDRGLADTQYF
TRBJ2-5	TRBV12-3/TRBV12-4	NA	NA	TGTGCCAGCAGTTTAGAGCATCTTCAAGAGACCCAGTACTTC	CASSLEHLQETQYF
TRBJ2-1	TRBV20-1	NA	NA	TGCAGTGGTGAGAATTCCTACAATGAGCAGTTCTTC	CSGENSYNEQFF
TRBJ1-6	TRBV2	TRBD1	NA	TGTGCCAGCAGTAAGGACAGGGGCAATTCACCCCTCCACTTT	CASSKDRGNSPLHF
TRBJ2-7	TRBV6-5	TRBD2	NA	TGTGCCAGCAGTTACATGCCGGGACTAGCATCCGAGCAGTACTTC	CASSYMPGLASEQYF
TRBJ2-5	TRBV5-1	NA	NA	TGCGCCAGCAGCCCGCTTCCACCCCACCAAGAGACCCAGTACTTC	CASSPLPPHQETQYF
TRBJ2-1	TRBV5-1	TRBD2	NA	TGCGCCAGCAGCGCGGGGACTAGCGGGAGTATAGCAGGCTACAATGAGCAGTTCTTC	CASSAGTSGSIAGYNEQFF
TRBJ2-1	TRBV28	NA	NA	TGTGCCAGCAGTTTAAGGTGGCATGAGCAGTTCTTC	CASSLRWHEQFF
TRBJ2-3	TRBV7-2	TRBD2	NA	TGTGCCAGCAGCCCTAGCGGGGGGCAAGGCACAGATACGCAGTATTTT	CASSPSGGQGTDTQYF
TRBJ1-1	TRBV20-1	TRBD1	NA	TGCAGTGCTTCCCCGGGGACAGCGAGGAACACTGAAGCTTTCTTT	CSASPGTARNTEAFF
TRBJ2-3	TRBV3-1	NA	NA	TGTGCCAGCAGCCTCTTGGACAGCACAGATACGCAGTATTTT	CASSLLDSTDTQYF
TRBJ2-1	TRBV20-1	TRBD2	NA	TGCAGTGCCCAAGGACTAGCGGGAGGGCCCTCCTACAATGAGCAGTTCTTC	CSAQGLAGGPSYNEQFF
TRBJ2-1	TRBV9	TRBD2	few	TGTGCCAGCAGCGTAGAAGCGGGAGGGCACAATGAGCAGTTCTTC	CASSVEAGGHNEQFF
TRBJ2-1	TRBV7-2	NA	once	TGTGCCAGCAGCCCAAGGGTAGGGCTCCATAAGCAGTTCTTC	CASSPRVGLHKQFF
TRBJ2-3	TRBV6-6	NA	NA	TGTGCCAGCAGCCCCGACAGGTACAGCACAGATACGCAGTATTTT	CASSPDRYSTDTQYF
TRBJ2-5	TRBV3-1	NA	few	TGTGCCAGCAGCCAAGATCGCAGAAGAGAGACCCAGTACTTC	CASSQDRRRETQYF
TRBJ2-1	TRBV29-1	TRBD2	few	TGCAGCGTTGTCAGGGCGGGAGAAATCAGTGAGCAGTTCTTC	CSVVRAGEISEQFF
TRBJ2-7	TRBV5-1	TRBD1	NA	TGCGCCAGCAGCTCCGGGACAGAATTTTTCCACGAGCAGTACTTC	CASSSGTEFFHEQYF
TRBJ1-1	TRBV10-2	TRBD1	NA	TGCGCCAGCAGGTGGACAGGGCCTAACACTGAAGCTTTCTTT	CASRWTGPNTEAFF
TRBJ2-1	TRBV29-1	TRBD1	NA	TGCAGCGCCGCGGGACAGGGGACAGTTGAGCAGTTCTTC	CSAAGQGTVEQFF
TRBJ2-1	TRBV29-1	NA	once	TGCAGCGCTGACGGATGGGCTAGAGCGGATGAGCAGTTCTTC	CSADGWARADEQFF
TRBJ2-7	TRBV5-1	NA	NA	TGCGCCAGCAGCTTGCAGCGGCTGCACTACGAGCAGTACTTC	CASSLQRLHYEQYF
TRBJ1-1	TRBV18	NA	NA	TGTGCCAGCTCACCTTCAGGCGGGAACACTGAAGCTTTCTTT	CASSPSGGNTEAFF
TRBJ1-5	TRBV20-1	TRBD1	NA	TGCAGTGCTAGGACGGGACAGGGGGTTAATCAGCCCCAGCATTTT	CSARTGQGVNQPQHF
TRBJ2-3	TRBV7-7	TRBD1	NA	TGTGCTAGCAGCTTAACCGGGACAGGGGATTCCGATACGCAGTATTTT	CASSLTGTGDSDTQYF
TRBJ1-6	TRBV5-1	TRBD1	NA	TGCGCCAGCAGCTCGGGACAGAGGGGACCGACCACCAATTCACCCCTCCACTTT	CASSSGQRGPTTNSPLHF
TRBJ1-2	TRBV10-3	TRBD1	NA	TGTGCCATCACCTGCGGACAGGGGGCCTATGGCTACACCTTC	CAITCGQGAYGYTF
TRBJ1-1	TRBV5-1	NA	few	TGCGCCAGCAGCTTGTGGGGAGGCGGCCCCACTGAAGCTTTCTTT	CASSLWGGGPTEAFF
TRBJ1-2	TRBV6-5	NA	few	TGTGCCATCAGTTACTTAACTCTGGGGGGCTATGGCTACACCTTC	CAISYLTLGGYGYTF
TRBJ2-7	TRBV11-2	TRBD2	NA	TGTGCCAGCAGCCTACCTACGGGAGGGCACGAGCAGTACTTC	CASSLPTGGHEQYF
TRBJ1-1	TRBV7-6	TRBD1	NA	TGTGCCAGCAGCGACATCCCGACAGGGGGCTATGTAGCTTTCTTT	CASSDIPTGGYVAFF
TRBJ1-2	TRBV5-1	NA	NA	TGCGCCAGCAGCTTGTGGTCCTCTAACTATGGCTACACCTTC	CASSLWSSNYGYTF
TRBJ2-1	TRBV24-1	TRBD2	NA	TGTGCCACCAGTGATCCAACCAGCGGGGCAGACAATGAGCAGTTCTTC	CATSDPTSGADNEQFF
TRBJ1-6	TRBV30	NA	few	TGTGCCTCGGGAGGCTCCTATAATTCACCCCCCCACTTT	CASGGSYNSPPHF
TRBJ2-7	TRBV13	TRBD2	NA	TGTGCCAGCAGCTTAAGGACTAGCGGGAGGGATGAGCAGTACTTC	CASSLRTSGRDEQYF
TRBJ2-7	TRBV4-2	TRBD2	NA	TGTGCCAGCAGTCCGAACTTAGCGGGAGCGGACGAGCAGTACTTC	CASSPNLAGADEQYF
TRBJ1-5	TRBV2	NA	NA	TGTGCCAGCAAAGCGACCGATCAGCCCCAGCATTTT	CASKATDQPQHF
TRBJ2-2	TRBV15	NA	NA	TGTGCCACCAGCAGAGAAGTCGGGGGCGCAGACACCGGGGAGCTGTTTTTT	CATSREVGGADTGELFF
TRBJ2-5	TRBV29-1	TRBD1	NA	TGCAGCGTTGTTGGGTTCGTTTCGCCGACAGGGTGGGGGTCTAGAGAGACCCAGTACTTC	CSVVGFVSPTGWGSRETQYF
TRBJ2-7	TRBV5-6	NA	once	TGTGCCAGCAGCCCGGGTGGGATCACATACGAGCAGTACTTC	CASSPGGITYEQYF
TRBJ2-1	TRBV11-2	NA	NA	TGTGCCAGCAGCTTAGACACGGGGGCACGGGGGCAGTTCTTC	CASSLDTGARGQFF
TRBJ2-7	TRBV5-1	NA	NA	TGCGCCAGCAGCCCCCTGCACAGGGTCCCCTACGAGCAGTACTTC	CASSPLHRVPYEQYF
TRBJ2-5	TRBV12-3/TRBV12-4	NA	once	TGTGCCAGCAGTTTGAGCCGACGATTCGGAACCCAGTACTTC	CASSLSRRFGTQYF
TRBJ2-1	TRBV6-2/TRBV6-3	NA	NA	TGTGCCAGCGGACTACGGACCCCCAATGAGCAGTTCTTC	CASGLRTPNEQFF
TRBJ1-5	TRBV7-9	TRBD1	NA	TGTGCCAGCAGCTTCGGGACAGGGGGCCAGCCCCAGCATTTT	CASSFGTGGQPQHF
TRBJ2-7	TRBV29-1	TRBD1	once	TGCAGCGTCGGGACAGGGGGCGAGGCCTACGAGCAGTACTTC	CSVGTGGEAYEQYF
TRBJ2-1	TRBV7-2	TRBD2	few	TGTGCCAGCAGTCGACAGCGGGGGGCCTACAATGAGCAGTTCTTC	CASSRQRGAYNEQFF
TRBJ1-5	TRBV29-1	TRBD1	NA	TGCAGCGTTAGTACAGGGGAACAGCCCCAGCATTTT	CSVSTGEQPQHF
TRBJ2-5	TRBV6-1	TRBD2	NA	TGTGCCAGCATCCTACTAGCGGGAAGGACAAGGGGAGAGACCCAGTACTTC	CASILLAGRTRGETQYF
TRBJ1-1	TRBV6-2/TRBV6-3	NA	NA	TGTGCCAGCAGTCGCCGCCGGGAGGGCACTGAAGCTTTCTTT	CASSRRREGTEAFF
TRBJ2-1	TRBV5-1	TRBD2	NA	TGCGCCAGCAGCTTGGAGATAGCGGGAGGGCCTTCAAATGAGCAGTTCTTC	CASSLEIAGGPSNEQFF
TRBJ2-5	TRBV7-2	NA	NA	TGTGCCAGCAGCTTCGACAGGCCCCAAGAGACCCAGTACTTC	CASSFDRPQETQYF
TRBJ2-6	TRBV7-2	NA	NA	TGTGCCAGCAGCTTAGTCCGGGCTGGGGCCAACGTCCTGACTTTC	CASSLVRAGANVLTF
TRBJ2-7	TRBV27	TRBD1	NA	TGTGCCAGCAGTTCTCCCGGGACAGGGGGGTACTTC	CASSSPGTGGYF
TRBJ1-2	TRBV7-2	NA	few	TGTGCCAGCAGCTCGAAGGCGGGGAACGCCTATGGCTACACCTTC	CASSSKAGNAYGYTF